Listed below are T cell receptor beta chains from one sample, sequenced in a study of human T cells and chemical hapten exposure. TCRdb independently ran MiXCR on the RACE reads; one entry per CDR3 protein. The sample contains under 300,000 distinct CDR3 sequences, roughly 8% of which appear only once. The input for sequencing was whole blood, taken in connection with sensitization to the hapten diphenylcyclopropenone (DPC). The receptor source for this set is a man younger than 30 with alopecia areata. Some clones in this sample may be carry-over from other donors' samples. The CDR3 runs from the conserved cysteine through the conserved F or W.

TRBV6-2/TRBV6-3	TRBJ2-1	CASRRTGDYNEQFF
TRBV7-2	TRBJ2-3	CASSLRALAGVSDTQYF
TRBV4-1	TRBJ2-7	CASRGQGISYEQYF
TRBV11-3	TRBJ2-3	CASSRTGGTDTQYF
TRBV24-1	TRBJ2-5	CATSDPGRETQYF
TRBV27	TRBJ1-3	CASSPWGASGNTIYF
TRBV12-3/TRBV12-4	TRBJ1-6	CASSLALGVNSPLHF
TRBV27	TRBJ2-5	CASSLFSIPKETQYF
TRBV6-6	TRBJ1-1	CASSYREGGTEAFF
TRBV5-1	TRBJ2-1	CASSWAPRADNEQFF
TRBV20-1	TRBJ1-4	CSARRQGAFINEKLFF
TRBV4-3	TRBJ2-7	CASSQENRKIYEQYF
TRBV7-2	TRBJ1-1	CASSLVVGPTGYLVSTEAFF
TRBV10-3	TRBJ2-1	CAIKGVNEQFF
TRBV6-5	TRBJ1-1	CASSLRGRVENTEAFF
TRBV7-2	TRBJ1-5	CASSKDRVDQPQHF
TRBV12-3/TRBV12-4	TRBJ1-5	CASSFSDNNQPQHF
TRBV6-5	TRBJ2-4	CASSYNVLAKNIQYF
TRBV12-3/TRBV12-4	TRBJ2-2	CASSSGSGELFF
TRBV21-1	TRBJ1-3	CASSKALENTIYF
TRBV5-1	TRBJ1-2	CASSFEVGTGNWNTF
TRBV9	TRBJ2-3	CASSVLGDTQYF
TRBV15	TRBJ2-1	CATSISTGFEQFF
TRBV10-3	TRBJ2-7	CAISGAIGGLDEQYF
TRBV3-1	TRBJ1-4	CASSWTGEKLFF
TRBV5-1	TRBJ1-6	CASRPGGAGNSPLHF
TRBV3-1	TRBJ2-3	CASSQDREDTQYF
TRBV5-6	TRBJ1-1	CASSLVSKGARDTEAFF
TRBV7-9	TRBJ1-1	CASSLETATEAFF
TRBV10-3	TRBJ1-1	CAIREGGRNTEAFF
TRBV12-3/TRBV12-4	TRBJ1-6	CASSLLGQNSPLHF
TRBV6-2/TRBV6-3	TRBJ1-1	CASRPGVMNTEAFF
TRBV18	TRBJ1-3	CASSPDTRVGNTIYF
TRBV7-9	TRBJ2-3	CASSSPPRDLDTDTQYF
TRBV5-1	TRBJ2-1	CASSPEFGRDNEQFF
TRBV3-1	TRBJ2-3	CASSRRQGITDTQYF
TRBV10-3	TRBJ2-1	CAISSRKGLAAHNEQFF
TRBV29-1	TRBJ1-6	CSVLQGVGSPLHF
TRBV29-1	TRBJ2-7	CSVAGVDPYEQYF
TRBV20-1	TRBJ2-3	CSARDQVAISTQYF
TRBV2	TRBJ2-2	CASRREVTGELFF
TRBV7-7	TRBJ2-5	CASSPDRGSETQYF
TRBV4-3	TRBJ1-2	CASSQDPGARNGYTF
TRBV7-6	TRBJ2-1	CASSLFKDRGLEQFF
TRBV29-1	TRBJ2-2	CSAFNTGELFF
TRBV9	TRBJ1-5	CASSPSGAQPQHF
TRBV9	TRBJ2-5	CASITRGGQETQYF
TRBV6-1	TRBJ2-1	CAILEQGARDNEQFF
TRBV6-5	TRBJ1-6	CASSYSSAADYNSPLHF
TRBV12-2	TRBJ2-3	CASRRDRADTQYF
TRBV29-1	TRBJ2-5	CSVRALAQYF
TRBV6-9	TRBJ2-5	CASSYTRGGETQYF
TRBV7-9	TRBJ2-7	CASSLDGTGGFEQYF
TRBV12-3/TRBV12-4	TRBJ2-1	CASSLRGEYNEQFF
TRBV6-1	TRBJ2-4	CASSESAINIQYF
TRBV28	TRBJ1-5	CASSFPGQGHQPQHF